One TCR beta chain is described in this entry. TCRdb's copy holds only in-frame clones and misses some; the assay was immunoSEQ multiplex PCR. The sample includes about 93,000 clones, 95% of them seen just once. Germline CDR1 reads MNHNY; CDR2 reads SVGAGI (reference sequence). V dropped 1 base and J dropped 2 bases, with 11 bases sitting between them. The CDR3 extends over 15 amino acids. This entry comes from a study of technical replicates of blood from several donors. The rearrangement links TRBV6-6 to TRBJ1-2; D perhaps matches TRBD1 (5 bases). Sequenced input: T cells isolated from PBMCs. The clonotype originates from a human donor in good health. The CDR3 region is CASSYYRGDNYGYTF. The CDR3 nucleotides are TGTGCCAGCAGTTACTATCGGGGGGACAACTATGGCTACACCTTC.